This T cell receptor beta chain stems from a study of shared clonotypes between healthy human individuals. The naive CD8 subset, CD45RO-negative cells positively selected for CCR7, excluded terminally differentiated effector memory CD45RA+ cells. The CDR3 totals 16 residues. V was clipped by 4 bases and J by 4 bases; unmatched bases: 8. CDR1 and CDR2 from the germline V gene are MDHEN and SYDVKM. Source study methods: Because ImmunoSEQ provided only junction sequences with no quality scores, the filtering differed. The protocol was immunoSEQ multiplex PCR, while the TCRdb copy is restricted to in-frame clones and leaves out a portion. V and J calls and clone size follow that table, whereas D and trimming were derived from the DNA. Among about 750,000 clones listed, 90% to 95% were seen once. A remark on this clone: Antigen specificity is unknown.

Findings of the study overall: Among a handful of donors, 4.5% to 5.5% of naive CD4 clonotypes were found in common. Though the depth was large, rarefaction showed that sorted-subset sequencing was incomplete. The study drew on few donors, limiting represented genetic and exposure-history diversity.

This chain uses TRBV28 with TRBJ2-3; 10 bases fit TRBD2. Sequenced sample: naive CD8+ T cells sorted from blood. The TCR comes from a man between 25 and 39 years old in good health. The chain's CDR3 is CASSSASGSEPDTQYF. CDR3 DNA sequence: TGTGCCAGCAGTTCCGCTAGCGGGAGTGAGCCAGATACGCAGTATTTT. The variable domain in full, completed from reference TRBV28 and TRBJ2-3, reads DVKVTQSSRYLVKRTGEKVFLECVQDMDHENMFWYRQDPGLGLRLIYFSYDVKMKEKGDIPEGYSVSREKKERFSLILESASTNQTSMYLCASSSASGSEPDTQYFGPGTRLTVL.